The TCR beta chain under discussion was sequenced for a study of cytomegalovirus exposure and HLA in healthy donors. Overall study findings and caveats: Many donors shared some public TCRs, even though most TCR sequences were rare.

Healthy bone marrow donors formed the donor group. From germline, CDR1 is SGHTA and CDR2 FQGNSA. This CDR3 has 15 residues. V shed 2 bases and J 4 bases; nucleotides not matched to a gene: 4. As to this clone: Its antigen is unidentified.

The primer mix had 60 Vbeta and 13 Jbeta primers. The protocol was immunoSEQ multiplex PCR, while the TCRdb copy is restricted to in-frame clones and leaves out a portion. The data show approximately 190,000 clones, about 79% seen once. Sequenced sample: PBMCs. This clonotype was obtained from a boy aged 2-15 years in good health and CMV-seronegative. The chain carries TRBV7-2 and TRBJ1-2, with 10 bases aligning to TRBD1. CDR3 protein: CASSLTTGGGYGYTF. The CDR3 DNA is TGTGCCAGCAGCTTAACGACAGGGGGCGGCTATGGCTACACCTTC.